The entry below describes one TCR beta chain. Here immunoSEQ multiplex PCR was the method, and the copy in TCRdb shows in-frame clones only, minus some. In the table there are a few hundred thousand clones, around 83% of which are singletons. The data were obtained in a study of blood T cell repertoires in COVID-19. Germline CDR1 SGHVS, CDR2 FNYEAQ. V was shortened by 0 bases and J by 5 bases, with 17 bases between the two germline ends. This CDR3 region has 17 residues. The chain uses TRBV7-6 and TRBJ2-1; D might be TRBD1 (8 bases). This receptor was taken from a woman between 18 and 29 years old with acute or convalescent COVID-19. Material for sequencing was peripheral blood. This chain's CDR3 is CASSLAPRTGRDNEQFF. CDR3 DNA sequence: TGTGCCAGCAGCTTAGCGCCTAGGACAGGGAGGGACAATGAGCAGTTCTTC.